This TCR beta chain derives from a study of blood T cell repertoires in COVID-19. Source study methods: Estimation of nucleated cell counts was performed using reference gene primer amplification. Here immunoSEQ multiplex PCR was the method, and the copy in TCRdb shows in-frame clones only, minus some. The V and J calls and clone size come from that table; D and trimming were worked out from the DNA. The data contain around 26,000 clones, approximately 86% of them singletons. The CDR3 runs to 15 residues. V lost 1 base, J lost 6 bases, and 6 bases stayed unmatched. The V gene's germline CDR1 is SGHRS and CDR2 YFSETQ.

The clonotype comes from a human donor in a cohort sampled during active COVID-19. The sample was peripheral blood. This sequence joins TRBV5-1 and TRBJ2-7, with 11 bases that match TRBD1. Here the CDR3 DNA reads TGCGCCAGCAGCTTGTCGGACAGGGGGCTTGGCGAGCAGTACTTC. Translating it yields CASSLSDRGLGEQYF. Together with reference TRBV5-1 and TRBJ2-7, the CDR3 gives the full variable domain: KAGVTQTPRYLIKTRGQQVTLSCSPISGHRSVSWYQQTPGQGLQFLFEYFSETQRNKGNFPGRFSGRQFSNSRSEMNVSTLELGDSALYLCASSLSDRGLGEQYFGPGTRLTVT.